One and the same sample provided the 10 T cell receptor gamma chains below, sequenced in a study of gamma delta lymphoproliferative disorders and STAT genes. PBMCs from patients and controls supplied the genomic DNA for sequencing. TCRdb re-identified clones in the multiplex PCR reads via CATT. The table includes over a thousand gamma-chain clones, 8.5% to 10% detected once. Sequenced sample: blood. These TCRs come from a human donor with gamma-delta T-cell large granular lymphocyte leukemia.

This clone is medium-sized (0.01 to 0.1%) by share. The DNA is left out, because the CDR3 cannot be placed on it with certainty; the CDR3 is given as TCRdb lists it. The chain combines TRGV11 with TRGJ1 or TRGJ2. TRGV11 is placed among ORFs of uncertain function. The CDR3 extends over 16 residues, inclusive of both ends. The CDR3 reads CTTVPAGFFPYYKKLF.

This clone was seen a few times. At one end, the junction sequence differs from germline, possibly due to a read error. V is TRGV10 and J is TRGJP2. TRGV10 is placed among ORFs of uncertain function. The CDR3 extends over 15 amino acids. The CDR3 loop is CAGFLRLGSDWIKTF. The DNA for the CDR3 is TGCGCGGGGTTCCTTAGGTTGGGGAGTGATTGGATCAAGACGTTT.

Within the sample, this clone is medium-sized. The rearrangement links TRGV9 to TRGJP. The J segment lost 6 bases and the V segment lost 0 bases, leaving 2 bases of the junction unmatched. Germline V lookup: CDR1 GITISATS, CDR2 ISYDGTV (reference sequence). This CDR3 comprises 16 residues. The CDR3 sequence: CALWEVRELGKKIKVF. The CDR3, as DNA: TGTGCCTTGTGGGAGGTGCGAGAGTTGGGCAAAAAAATCAAGGTATTT.

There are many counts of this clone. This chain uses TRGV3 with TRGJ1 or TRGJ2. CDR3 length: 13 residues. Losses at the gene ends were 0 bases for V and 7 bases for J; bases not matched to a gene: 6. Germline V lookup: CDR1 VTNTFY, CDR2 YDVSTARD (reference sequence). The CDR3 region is CATWDRQEYKKLF. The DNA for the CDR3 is TGTGCCACCTGGGACAGGCAGGAGTATAAGAAACTCTTT.

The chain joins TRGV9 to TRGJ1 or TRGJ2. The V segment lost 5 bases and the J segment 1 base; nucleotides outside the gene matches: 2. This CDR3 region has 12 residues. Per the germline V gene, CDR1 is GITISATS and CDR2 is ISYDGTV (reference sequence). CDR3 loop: CALWGNYYKKLF. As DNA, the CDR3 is TGTGCCTTGTGGGGCAATTATTATAAGAAACTCTTT.

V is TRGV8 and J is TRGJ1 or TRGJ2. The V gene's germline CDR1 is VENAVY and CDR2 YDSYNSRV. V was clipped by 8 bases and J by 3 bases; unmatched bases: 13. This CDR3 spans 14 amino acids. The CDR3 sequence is CATYTFFIYYKKLF. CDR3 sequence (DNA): TGTGCCACCTACACATTCTTCATTTATTATAAGAAACTCTTT.

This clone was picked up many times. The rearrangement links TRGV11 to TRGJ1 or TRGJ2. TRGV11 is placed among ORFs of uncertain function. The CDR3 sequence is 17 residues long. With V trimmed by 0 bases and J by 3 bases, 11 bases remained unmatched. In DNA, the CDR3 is TGTGCCTGCTGGATTAGGCACAGTGCGGTGTGTTATTATAAGAAACTCTTT. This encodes CACWIRHSAVCYYKKLF.

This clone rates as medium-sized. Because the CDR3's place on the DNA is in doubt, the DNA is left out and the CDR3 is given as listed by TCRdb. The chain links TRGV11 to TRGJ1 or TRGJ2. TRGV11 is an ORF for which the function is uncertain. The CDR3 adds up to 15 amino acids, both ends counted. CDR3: CTTVPAGLGTYKKLF.

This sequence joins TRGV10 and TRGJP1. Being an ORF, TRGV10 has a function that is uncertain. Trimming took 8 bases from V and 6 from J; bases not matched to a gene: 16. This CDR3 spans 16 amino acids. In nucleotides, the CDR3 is TGTGCTGCGTGGGATGTTGGGCTTAAGGCTGGTTGGTTCAAGATATTT. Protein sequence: CAAWDVGLKAGWFKIF.

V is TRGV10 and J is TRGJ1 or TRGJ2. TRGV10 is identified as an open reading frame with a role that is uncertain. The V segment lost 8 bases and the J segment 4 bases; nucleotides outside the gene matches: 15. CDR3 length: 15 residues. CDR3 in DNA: TGTGCTGCGTGGGAGATTCACCGACGGTATTATAAGAAACTCTTT. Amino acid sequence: CAAWEIHRRYYKKLF.